This record looks at one T cell receptor (beta chain) sequence and its context. Its antigen is still unknown. The V gene's germline CDR1 is MGHRA and CDR2 YSYEKL. The CDR3 is made up of 18 amino acids. The V segment lost 3 bases and the J segment 1 base; nucleotides outside the gene matches: 13. The sample belongs to a study of T-cell memory formation after mild COVID-19. Study background: There were largely donor-specific TCR clusters.

TCR alpha and TCR beta cDNA libraries carrying sample barcodes and UMIs were produced by 5'RACE using constant-segment primers. TCRdb independently ran MiXCR on the 5' RACE reads; one entry per CDR3 protein. The table shows 500,000 to 650,000 distinct CDR3 sequences, with less than 25% occurring only once. Study-level points and caveats: Clones that got smaller from day 15 to 85 had even CD4/CD8, while clones growing later tipped toward CD4+.

This chain connects TRBV4-1 to TRBJ1-1; 8 bases align to TRBD1. This receptor was obtained from an adult woman who had mild COVID-19 (a few samples of this study predate the infection). Cell type and time point are not known. Sequencing used PBMCs or a T cell subset sorted from them (not recorded which). The CDR3 DNA is TGCGCCAGCAGCCACCTGATCGCGCAGGGGGCGCGGAACACTGAAGCTTTCTTT. Its translation: CASSHLIAQGARNTEAFF.